Listed below are T cell receptor beta chains from one sample, sequenced in a study of identical twins' blood T cells. Each CDR3 protein is one row after TCRdb ran MiXCR on the 5' RACE reads. Of fewer than 450,000 distinct CDR3 sequences in the sample, roughly 31% were seen once. Sequencing used PBMCs. These receptors all come from a woman between 18 and 49 years old in good health. Both conserved end residues are part of each CDR3. D genes are given only for firm matches. Not every row has a clone size; where given, it reads once, few, many or a size class.

size,D,V,J,DNA,CDR3
many,TRBD1,TRBV5-1,TRBJ1-1,TGCGCCAGCAGCTTGACAGGGGTGAACACTGAAGCTTTCTTT,CASSLTGVNTEAFF
few,-,TRBV5-6,TRBJ2-7,TGTGCCAGCAGCCCGGTTGGTAGTTCCTACGAGCAGTACTTC,CASSPVGSSYEQYF
many,-,TRBV6-1,TRBJ2-1,TGTGCCAGCAGTGGGACCGTCGACTACAATGAGCAGTTCTTC,CASSGTVDYNEQFF
-,-,TRBV11-2,TRBJ2-2,TGTGCCAGCAGCTTAGATCCCCGGGCGGGGACCACCGGGGAGCTGTTTTTT,CASSLDPRAGTTGELFF
few,TRBD1,TRBV4-3,TRBJ1-4,TGCGCCAGCATCCAAGATGTCCCGGGACAGGGATTCCGAACTAATGAAAAACTGTTTTTT,CASIQDVPGQGFRTNEKLFF
-,-,TRBV19,TRBJ2-7,TGTGCCAGTAGTATAGCCCCTGGTCCCTACGAGCAGTACTTC,CASSIAPGPYEQYF
-,-,TRBV12-3/TRBV12-4,TRBJ1-1,TGTGCCAGCAGCCCGGTAGAGTCTGAAGCTTTCTTT,CASSPVESEAFF
few,-,TRBV5-1,TRBJ1-1,TGCGCCAGCAGCCTATCAACAGAGAACACTGAAGCTTTCTTT,CASSLSTENTEAFF
-,-,TRBV20-1,TRBJ2-5,TGCAGTGCTAGTTTCTCAGTCCAAGAGACCCAGTACTTC,CSASFSVQETQYF
few,-,TRBV7-9,TRBJ1-1,TGTGCCAGCAGCTTCGTGGGATCCACTGAAGCTTTCTTT,CASSFVGSTEAFF
many,TRBD1,TRBV11-3,TRBJ1-3,TGTGCCAGCAGCCTAGATGGGACAGGGAGCTCTGGAAACACCATATATTTT,CASSLDGTGSSGNTIYF
-,-,TRBV11-2,TRBJ1-4,TGTGCCAGCAGCCGCTGGGGGACTAATGAAAAACTGTTTTTT,CASSRWGTNEKLFF
few,-,TRBV20-1,TRBJ2-2,TGCAGTGCTAGTTCGGGGGTAACCGGGGAGCTGTTTTTT,CSASSGVTGELFF
-,-,TRBV12-3/TRBV12-4,TRBJ1-2,TGTGCCAGCAGTTTATATGCAGGACGAGATAGCTATGGCTACACCTTC,CASSLYAGRDSYGYTF
-,TRBD2,TRBV7-2,TRBJ2-1,TGTGCCAGCAGCCTCGCAGGGACTAGCGGATACAATGAGCAGTTCTTC,CASSLAGTSGYNEQFF
-,TRBD2,TRBV29-1,TRBJ2-3,TGCAGCGTTGCCCCACGGACTAGCGGTTCGCAGTATTTT,CSVAPRTSGSQYF
-,-,TRBV28,TRBJ1-5,TGTGCCAGCACCTTACTTAGTTATCAGCCCCAGCATTTT,CASTLLSYQPQHF
few,-,TRBV20-1,TRBJ2-7,TGCAGTGCGCTCAGGGGTTCCTACGAGCAGTACTTC,CSALRGSYEQYF
-,-,TRBV3-1,TRBJ2-7,TGTGCCAGCCGGGAGACCTCCAGCTACGAGCAGTACTTC,CASRETSSYEQYF